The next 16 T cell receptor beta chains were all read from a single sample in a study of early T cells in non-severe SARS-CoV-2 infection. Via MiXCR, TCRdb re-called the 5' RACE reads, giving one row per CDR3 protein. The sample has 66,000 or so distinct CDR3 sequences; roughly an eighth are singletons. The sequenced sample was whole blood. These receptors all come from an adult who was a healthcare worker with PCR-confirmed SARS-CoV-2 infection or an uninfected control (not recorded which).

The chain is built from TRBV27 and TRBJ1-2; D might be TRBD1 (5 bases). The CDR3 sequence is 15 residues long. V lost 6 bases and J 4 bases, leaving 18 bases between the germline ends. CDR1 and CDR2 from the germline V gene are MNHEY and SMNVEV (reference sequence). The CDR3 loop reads CASRPGQVIPYGYTF. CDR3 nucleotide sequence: TGTGCCAGCAGGCCGGGGCAGGTGATACCCTATGGCTACACCTTC.

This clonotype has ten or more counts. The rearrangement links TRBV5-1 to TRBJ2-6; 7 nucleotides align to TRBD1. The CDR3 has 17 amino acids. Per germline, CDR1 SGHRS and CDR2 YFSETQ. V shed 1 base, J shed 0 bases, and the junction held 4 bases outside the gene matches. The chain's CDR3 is CASSLMAGGSGANVLTF. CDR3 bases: TGCGCCAGCAGCTTGATGGCAGGGGGCTCTGGGGCCAACGTCCTGACTTTC.

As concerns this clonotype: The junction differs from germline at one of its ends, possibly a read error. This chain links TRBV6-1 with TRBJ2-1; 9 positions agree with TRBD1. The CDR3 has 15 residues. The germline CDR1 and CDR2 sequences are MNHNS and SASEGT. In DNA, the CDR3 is TGTGCCAGCAGCTTTAGGCGGGGACAGGGCAATGAGCAGTTTTTC. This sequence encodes CASSFRRGQGNEQFF.

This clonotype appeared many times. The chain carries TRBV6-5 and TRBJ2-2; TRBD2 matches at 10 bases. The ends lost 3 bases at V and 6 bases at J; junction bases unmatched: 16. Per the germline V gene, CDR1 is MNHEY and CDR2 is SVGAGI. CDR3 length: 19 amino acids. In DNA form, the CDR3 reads TGTGCCAGCAGTTATTACAGGCCAGCGGGAGGGCCTAGGGCCGGGGAGCTGTTTTTT. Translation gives CASSYYRPAGGPRAGELFF.

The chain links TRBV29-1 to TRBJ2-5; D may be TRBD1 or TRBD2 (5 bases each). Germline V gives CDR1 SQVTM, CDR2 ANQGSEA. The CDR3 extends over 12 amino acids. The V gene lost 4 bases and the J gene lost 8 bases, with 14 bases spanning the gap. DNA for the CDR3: TGCAGCGTTGTAATGTTGGGGACCACCCAGTACTTC. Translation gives CSVVMLGTTQYF.

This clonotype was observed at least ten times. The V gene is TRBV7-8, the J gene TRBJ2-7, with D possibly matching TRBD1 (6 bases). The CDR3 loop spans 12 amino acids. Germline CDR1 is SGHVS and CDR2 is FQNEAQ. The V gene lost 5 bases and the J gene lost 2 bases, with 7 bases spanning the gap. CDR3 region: CASSRQAYEQYF. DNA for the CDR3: TGTGCCAGCAGCCGACAGGCCTACGAGCAGTACTTC.

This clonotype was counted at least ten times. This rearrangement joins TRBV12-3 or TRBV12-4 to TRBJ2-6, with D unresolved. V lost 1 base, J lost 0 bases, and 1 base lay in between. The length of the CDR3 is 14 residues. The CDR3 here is CASSLGSGANVLTF. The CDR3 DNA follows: TGTGCCAGCAGTTTAGGCTCTGGGGCCAACGTCCTGACTTTC.

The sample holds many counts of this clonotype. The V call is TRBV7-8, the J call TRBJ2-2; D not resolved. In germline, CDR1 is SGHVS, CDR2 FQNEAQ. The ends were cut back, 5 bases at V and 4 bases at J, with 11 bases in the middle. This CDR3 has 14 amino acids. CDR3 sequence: CASSPFVVTGELFF. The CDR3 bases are TGTGCCAGCAGCCCGTTTGTCGTCACCGGGGAGCTGTTTTTT.

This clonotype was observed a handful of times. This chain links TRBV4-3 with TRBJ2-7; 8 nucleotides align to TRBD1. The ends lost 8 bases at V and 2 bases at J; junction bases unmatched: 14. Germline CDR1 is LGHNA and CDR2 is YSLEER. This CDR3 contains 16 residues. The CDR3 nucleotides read TGCGCCAGCGCCCCAGTGGGGACAGGAAATGCCTACGAGCAGTACTTC. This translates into CASAPVGTGNAYEQYF.

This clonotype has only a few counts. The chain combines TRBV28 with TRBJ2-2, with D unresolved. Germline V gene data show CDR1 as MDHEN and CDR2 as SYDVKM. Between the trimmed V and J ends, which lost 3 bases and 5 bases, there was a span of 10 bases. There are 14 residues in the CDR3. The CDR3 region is CASSFLSGTGELFF. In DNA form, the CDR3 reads TGTGCCAGCAGTTTCTTGTCCGGGACCGGGGAGCTGTTTTTT.

The CDR3 DNA sequence: TGCGCCAGCAGCTTCACAGCCGCGGAGACCCAGTACTTC. It specifies CASSFTAAETQYF. The V and J genes are TRBV5-1 and TRBJ2-5; D remains unclear. With 2 bases removed from V and 5 bases from J, the gap between germline ends came to 10 bases. This CDR3 comprises 13 residues. Germline loops: CDR1 SGHRS, CDR2 YFSETQ.

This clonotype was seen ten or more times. CDR3: CAWSGTGGSAYEQYF. CDR3 DNA: TGTGCCTGGAGTGGTACTGGCGGAAGCGCCTACGAGCAGTACTTC. The V gene is TRBV30, the J gene TRBJ2-7; D unresolved. The CDR3 runs to 15 residues. V shed 1 base and J shed 2 bases, with 15 bases lying between them. Germline-derived CDR1 and CDR2 are GTSNPN and SVGIG (reference sequence).

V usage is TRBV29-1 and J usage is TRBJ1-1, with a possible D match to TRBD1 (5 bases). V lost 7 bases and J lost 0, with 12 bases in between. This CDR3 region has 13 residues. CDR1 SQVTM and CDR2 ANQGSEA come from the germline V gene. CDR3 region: CSARQLMNTEAFF. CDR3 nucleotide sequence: TGCAGCGCCCGACAGTTAATGAACACTGAAGCTTTCTTT. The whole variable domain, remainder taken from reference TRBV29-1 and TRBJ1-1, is SAVISQKPSRDICQRGTSLTIQCQVDSQVTMMFWYRQQPGQSLTLIATANQGSEATYESGFVIDKFPISRPNLTFSTLTVSNMSPEDSSIYLCSARQLMNTEAFFGQGTRLTVV.

The CDR3 protein is CASSATGTDTQYF. The CDR3 DNA reads TGTGCCAGCAGCGCGACCGGAACAGATACGCAGTATTTT. The chain recombines TRBV9 with TRBJ2-3; D is undetermined. Germline CDR1 is SGDLS and CDR2 is YYNGEE. The CDR3 contains 13 residues. Trimming took off 3 bases at V and 3 bases at J, with 8 bases between the two ends.

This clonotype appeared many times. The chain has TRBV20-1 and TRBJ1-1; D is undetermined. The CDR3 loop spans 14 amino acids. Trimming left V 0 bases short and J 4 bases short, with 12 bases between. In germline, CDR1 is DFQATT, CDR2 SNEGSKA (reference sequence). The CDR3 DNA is TGCAGTGCTAGAGATAAGGTTTGGATCACTGAAGCTTTCTTT. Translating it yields CSARDKVWITEAFF.

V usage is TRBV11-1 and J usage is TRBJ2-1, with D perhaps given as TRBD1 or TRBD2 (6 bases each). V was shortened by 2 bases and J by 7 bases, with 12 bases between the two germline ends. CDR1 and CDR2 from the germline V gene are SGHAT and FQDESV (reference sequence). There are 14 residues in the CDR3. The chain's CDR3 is CASSLLGGTNEQFF. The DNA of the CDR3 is TGTGCCAGCAGCTTATTAGGGGGGACAAATGAGCAGTTCTTC.